This TCR beta chain was identified during a study of T cell changes during pregnancy in multiple sclerosis. Trimming removed 3 bases from V and 10 bases from J; junction bases left unmatched: 11. From germline, CDR1 is MNHNS and CDR2 SASEGT. This CDR3 spans 16 amino acids. Sequencing was performed with immunoSEQ multiplex PCR; in TCRdb, only in-frame clones are kept and a portion is missing. The data hold 88,000 or so clones, with roughly nine tenths observed a single time. This TCR came from a female donor with multiple sclerosis, enrolled in a pregnancy study. The sequencing here drew on peripheral blood, taken before pregnancy. This sequence joins TRBV6-1 and TRBJ1-6, with 8 bases lining up with TRBD1. Here the CDR3 reads CASSEEAAGGASPLHF. The CDR3 bases are TGTGCCAGCAGTGAGGAAGCCGCAGGGGGCGCATCACCCCTCCACTTT.